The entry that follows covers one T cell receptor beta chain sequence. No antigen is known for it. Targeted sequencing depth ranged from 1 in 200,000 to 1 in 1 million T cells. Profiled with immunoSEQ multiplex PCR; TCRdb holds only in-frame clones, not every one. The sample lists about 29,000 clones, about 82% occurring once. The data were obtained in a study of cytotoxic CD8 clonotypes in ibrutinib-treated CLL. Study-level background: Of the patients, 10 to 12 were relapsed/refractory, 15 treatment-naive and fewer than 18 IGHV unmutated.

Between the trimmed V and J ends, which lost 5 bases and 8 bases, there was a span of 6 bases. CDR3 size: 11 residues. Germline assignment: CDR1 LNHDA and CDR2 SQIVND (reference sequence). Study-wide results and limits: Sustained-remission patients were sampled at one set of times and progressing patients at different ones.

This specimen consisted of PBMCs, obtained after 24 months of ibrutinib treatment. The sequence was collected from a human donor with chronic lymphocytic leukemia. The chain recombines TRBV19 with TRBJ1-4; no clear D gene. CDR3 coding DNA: TGTGCCAGTAGTCTCAGGGAAAAACTGTTTTTT. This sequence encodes CASSLREKLFF.